The present entry profiles one T cell receptor beta chain with its context. The antigen is unknown. The source of the sample is a study of shared clonotypes between healthy human individuals. Repertoires were generated with immunoSEQ multiplex PCR, while TCRdb's copy carries only in-frame clones and drops some. The data contain 2 million to 2.5 million clones, less than 95% of them seen just once; the ten biggest clones take up approximately 0.4%. Study results and limitations: Limited genetic and exposure-history diversity came from having few donors.

Trimming removed 0 bases at V and 5 bases at J, with 17 bases between. From germline, CDR1 is SEHNR and CDR2 FQNEAQ (reference sequence). There are 18 residues in the CDR3. The donors were all Caucasian adults (living in Nashville, Tennessee). This chain joins TRBV7-9 and TRBJ2-6; D is unresolved. The receptor was derived from a man aged 18-30 years in good health. Some clones in this sample may be carry-over from other donors' samples. Sequencing used naive CD4+ T cells from PBMCs. Subset described: CD45RA+ positively selected. CDR3 residues: CASSLAVKPALRANVLTF. The CDR3 DNA follows: TGTGCCAGCAGCTTAGCCGTCAAGCCCGCCTTGAGGGCCAACGTCCTGACTTTC.